The source of this TCR beta chain is a study of cytomegalovirus exposure and HLA in healthy donors. Study details: Earlier findings included roughly 120 million unique TCR beta sequences obtained from about 180 million T cells. General study points: With further analysis later on, most CMV-associated TCR beta chains appeared HLA-restricted. Among donors in an Asian-associated ancestry cluster, a later analysis reportedly found fewer N-insertions than the approximately 700-donor mean. TRBV6-2, TRBV6-3 and some other V segments were excluded as indistinguishable.

In the PCR, 60 Vbeta and 13 Jbeta primers were used. Generated by immunoSEQ multiplex PCR, the TCRdb table keeps only in-frame clones and is missing some. The repertoire has about 190,000 clones, under 85% of them found once; the top ten carry around 1.6%. Of note for this clone: Its antigen is as yet unknown.

The CDR3 has 14 amino acids. Sequencing was performed on PBMCs. This rearrangement joins TRBV21-1 to TRBJ2-7; the D call in the table, TRBD2, was not verified against the DNA. TRBV21-1 is reported as a pseudogene. The sequence came from a woman under 30 in good health and CMV-seronegative. CDR3 DNA: TGTGCCAGCAGCAAAGCAGCGGGGGGCGGCGAGCAGTACTTC. Its protein is CASSKAAGGGEQYF.